These T cell receptor beta chains were read from a single sample in a study of graft-versus-host responses after intestinal transplantation. Sequencing was performed with immunoSEQ multiplex PCR; in TCRdb, only in-frame clones are kept and a portion is missing. Of 13,000 to 15,000 clones listed, 35% to 40% were seen once; the top ten hold roughly 15%. Material: alloreactive CD8+ T cells from a mixed lymphocyte reaction culture, obtained before intestinal transplant. These receptors were taken from a human patient who received an intestinal transplant. The CDR3 runs from the conserved cysteine through the conserved F or W. The D gene is left open where the match is weak. Size values are once, few and many counts, or a class for expanded clones, and some rows have none.

size,D,J,V,CDR3,DNA
-,-,TRBJ2-7,TRBV6-5,CASSYLGGSYEQYF,TGTGCCAGCAGTTACTTAGGGGGCTCCTACGAGCAGTACTTC
-,TRBD2,TRBJ2-5,TRBV11-2,CASSLLGGLGYF,TGTGCCAGCAGCCTCCTCGGGGGGTTGGGGTACTTC
-,-,TRBJ1-3,TRBV6-5,CASSYSGRGNTIYF,TGTGCCAGCAGTTACTCAGGGAGAGGAAACACCATATATTTT
medium-sized,-,TRBJ1-1,TRBV4-3,CASSQTPLGEGTEAFF,TGCGCCAGCAGCCAAACGCCACTGGGGGAGGGGACTGAAGCTTTCTTT
once,-,TRBJ2-2,TRBV13,CASSFLGPGELFF,TGTGCCAGCAGCTTCCTCGGTCCCGGGGAGCTGTTTTTT
-,-,TRBJ2-1,TRBV2,CASSETLYNEQFF,TGTGCCAGCAGTGAAACTCTTTACAATGAGCAGTTCTTC
-,TRBD1,TRBJ2-3,TRBV30,CAWSVTGGAGDTQYF,TGTGCCTGGAGTGTCACAGGGGGCGCAGGAGATACGCAGTATTTT
few,-,TRBJ2-4,TRBV2,CASSRGVQYF,TGTGCCAGCAGCAGGGGTGTTCAGTACTTC
-,TRBD1,TRBJ2-7,TRBV7-9,CASSPLLGQGYEQYF,TGTGCCAGCAGCCCCCTACTGGGACAGGGTTACGAGCAGTACTTC
-,-,TRBJ2-7,TRBV29-1,CSVESQGFEQYF,TGCAGCGTTGAAAGTCAGGGTTTCGAGCAGTACTTC
-,TRBD1,TRBJ2-7,TRBV6-5,CASSFSRDSYEQYF,TGTGCCAGCAGCTTCTCCCGGGACAGCTACGAGCAGTACTTC
few,-,TRBJ1-6,TRBV4-3,CASSLNRNGNSPLHF,TGCGCCAGCAGTCTGAACCGAAACGGGAATTCACCCCTCCACTTT
-,-,TRBJ2-5,TRBV9,CASSVFRDQETQYF,TGTGCCAGCAGCGTATTCCGGGACCAAGAGACCCAGTACTTC
-,-,TRBJ2-7,TRBV5-1,CASSLNNYEQYF,TGCGCCAGCAGCTTGAATAACTACGAGCAGTACTTC
-,-,TRBJ2-7,TRBV30,CAWGLSGGYEQYF,TGTGCCTGGGGGCTTAGCGGAGGCTACGAGCAGTACTTC
-,TRBD1,TRBJ2-1,TRBV7-6,CASSPPGQGTYNEQFF,TGTGCCAGCAGCCCCCCGGGACAGGGAACCTACAATGAGCAGTTCTTC
-,TRBD2,TRBJ2-1,TRBV7-9,CASSPSGRGDNEQFF,TGTGCCAGCAGCCCAAGCGGGAGGGGGGACAATGAGCAGTTCTTC
-,-,TRBJ1-1,TRBV28,CASSLLGGAMNTEAFF,TGTGCCAGCAGTTTATTAGGGGGAGCCATGAACACTGAAGCTTTCTTT
medium-sized,-,TRBJ1-2,TRBV4-1,CASSQDEGRDYGYTF,TGCGCCAGCAGCCAAGACGAAGGACGGGATTACGGCTACACCTTC
-,TRBD2,TRBJ2-7,TRBV10-2,CASRKTSGRVDEQYF,TGCGCCAGCAGAAAGACTAGCGGGAGGGTTGACGAGCAGTACTTC
few,-,TRBJ2-2,TRBV4-3,CASSQEWTINTGELFF,TGCGCCAGCAGCCAAGAATGGACTATTAACACCGGGGAGCTGTTTTTT
-,-,TRBJ2-7,TRBV30,CAWSVMGRGYEQYF,TGTGCCTGGAGTGTAATGGGCAGGGGCTACGAGCAGTACTTC
-,TRBD2,TRBJ2-3,TRBV7-3,CASSTLAGAGDTQYF,TGTGCCAGCAGCACACTAGCGGGGGCGGGAGATACGCAGTATTTT
few,-,TRBJ1-5,TRBV10-3,CAISVTGSSDQPQHF,TGTGCCATCAGTGTGACAGGAAGTTCGGATCAGCCCCAGCATTTT
few,TRBD2,TRBJ2-3,TRBV9,CASSVLVAGSTDTQYF,TGTGCCAGCAGCGTTTTGGTAGCGGGGAGCACAGATACGCAGTATTTT
medium-sized,TRBD1,TRBJ1-2,TRBV19,CASSWGTDYGYTF,TGTGCCAGTAGTTGGGGGACAGACTATGGCTACACCTTC
-,TRBD2,TRBJ2-1,TRBV18,CASTSGGRGEQFF,TGTGCCAGTACGAGCGGGGGGCGAGGTGAGCAGTTCTTC
few,-,TRBJ1-6,TRBV4-3,CASSQDRGYSPLHF,TGCGCCAGCAGCCAAGATAGGGGGTATTCACCCCTCCACTTT
-,TRBD2,TRBJ2-7,TRBV9,CASSLIAGSEQYF,TGTGCCAGCAGCCTAATAGCGGGGAGCGAGCAGTACTTC
few,-,TRBJ1-1,TRBV7-9,CASSFQGPEAFF,TGTGCCAGCAGCTTCCAGGGCCCCGAAGCTTTCTTT
few,TRBD1,TRBJ1-4,TRBV30,CAWSRGTAGWNEKLFF,TGTGCCTGGAGCAGGGGGACCGCAGGATGGAATGAAAAACTGTTTTTT
few,TRBD2,TRBJ2-3,TRBV9,CASSHSGGGDTQYF,TGTGCCAGCAGCCACAGCGGGGGTGGAGATACGCAGTATTTT
few,TRBD2,TRBJ2-7,TRBV5-6,CASSFGTSGTNEQYF,TGTGCCAGCAGCTTCGGGACTAGCGGGACCAACGAGCAGTACTTC
few,-,TRBJ1-2,TRBV15,CATSRASGWGYTF,TGTGCCACCAGCAGAGCGTCGGGATGGGGCTACACCTTC
-,TRBD2,TRBJ2-1,TRBV5-1,CASSLTSGGINEQFF,TGCGCCAGCAGCTTGACTAGCGGGGGTATCAATGAGCAGTTCTTC
-,TRBD1,TRBJ2-1,TRBV27,CASSLEQGRSYNEQFF,TGTGCCAGCAGTTTAGAACAGGGGCGCTCCTACAATGAGCAGTTCTTC
-,-,TRBJ1-1,TRBV30,CAWNKGSWGLNTEAFF,TGTGCCTGGAATAAGGGGTCTTGGGGTTTGAACACTGAAGCTTTCTTT
medium-sized,TRBD2,TRBJ2-1,TRBV27,CASSLGLAGASEQFF,TGTGCCAGCAGTCTCGGACTAGCGGGAGCCAGTGAGCAGTTCTTC
-,-,TRBJ1-2,TRBV4-3,CASSPTSMGGYLGRYGYTF,TGCGCCAGCAGCCCAACGAGCATGGGGGGGTACTTGGGGAGATATGGCTACACCTTC
few,TRBD1,TRBJ2-7,TRBV5-1,CASSPKGTGVYEQYF,TGCGCCAGCAGCCCCAAGGGGACAGGGGTTTACGAGCAGTACTTC
-,-,TRBJ1-1,TRBV27,CASRVGGNTEAFF,TGTGCCAGCAGAGTGGGGGGGAACACTGAAGCTTTCTTT